This TCR beta chain was sequenced during a study of early T cells in non-severe SARS-CoV-2 infection. The germline CDR1 and CDR2 sequences are SEHNR and FQNEAQ (reference sequence). Trimming took 0 bases from V and 5 from J, leaving 6 bases between them. The CDR3 consists of 13 residues. Individual cDNA molecules carried attached unique molecular identifiers. Via MiXCR, TCRdb re-called the 5' RACE reads, giving one row per CDR3 protein. The repertoire holds under 65,000 distinct CDR3 sequences, with 9.5% to 15% as singletons. Study-wide results and limits: Matching with VDJdb favored anti-spike CD8 responses (missing private and CD4 specificities).

This clonotype was observed a few times. The antigen remains unidentified. J is TRBJ2-3 and V is TRBV7-9, with no clear D. Source material: whole blood. The origin of this receptor is an adult who was a healthcare worker with PCR-confirmed SARS-CoV-2 infection or an uninfected control (not recorded which). The CDR3 bases are TGTGCCAGCAGCTTAGCTTGGATAGATACGCAGTATTTT. This gives the protein CASSLAWIDTQYF.